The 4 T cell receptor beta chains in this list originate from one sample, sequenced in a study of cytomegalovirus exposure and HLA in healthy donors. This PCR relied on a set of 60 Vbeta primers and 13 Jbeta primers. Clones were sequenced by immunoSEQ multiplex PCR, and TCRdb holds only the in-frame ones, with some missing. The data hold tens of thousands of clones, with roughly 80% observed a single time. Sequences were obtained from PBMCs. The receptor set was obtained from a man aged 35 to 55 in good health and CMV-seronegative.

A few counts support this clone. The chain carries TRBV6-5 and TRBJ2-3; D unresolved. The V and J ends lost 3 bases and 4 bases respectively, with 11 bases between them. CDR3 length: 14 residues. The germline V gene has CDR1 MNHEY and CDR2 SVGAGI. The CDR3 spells CASSYGSDSDTQYF. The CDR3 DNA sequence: TGTGCCAGCAGTTATGGCAGTGATTCAGATACGCAGTATTTT.

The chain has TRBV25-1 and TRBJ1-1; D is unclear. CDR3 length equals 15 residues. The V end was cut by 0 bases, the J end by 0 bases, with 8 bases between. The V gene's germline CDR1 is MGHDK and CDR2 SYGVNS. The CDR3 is CASSEYGLMNTEAFF. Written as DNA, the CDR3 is TGTGCCAGCAGTGAATACGGACTGATGAACACTGAAGCTTTCTTT.

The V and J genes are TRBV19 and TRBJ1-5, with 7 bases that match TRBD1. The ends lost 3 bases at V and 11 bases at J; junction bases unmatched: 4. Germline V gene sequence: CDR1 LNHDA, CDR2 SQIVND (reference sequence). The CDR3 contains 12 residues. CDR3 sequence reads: CASSMIGGAQHF. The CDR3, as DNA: TGTGCCAGTAGTATGATAGGGGGCGCCCAGCATTTT.

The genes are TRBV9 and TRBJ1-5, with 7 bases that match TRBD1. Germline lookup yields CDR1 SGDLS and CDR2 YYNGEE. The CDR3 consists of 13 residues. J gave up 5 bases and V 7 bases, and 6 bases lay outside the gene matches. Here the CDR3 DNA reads TGTGCCAGCTCTCAGGGGGGACATCAGCCCCAGCATTTT. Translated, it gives CASSQGGHQPQHF.